This T cell receptor beta chain was found in a study of blood T cell repertoires in COVID-19. From germline, CDR1 is SGDLS and CDR2 YYNGEE. Trimming removed 2 bases from V and 4 bases from J, with 8 bases in between. This CDR3 comprises 13 residues. Libraries were prepared by immunoSEQ multiplex PCR; TCRdb keeps only in-frame clonotypes and omits some of them. Altogether nearly 350,000 clones are present, roughly 87% being singletons, with the ten largest covering more than 0.9%. The clonotype originates from a woman under 40 who had recovered from COVID-19. Specimen: PBMCs or T cells enriched from blood (not recorded which). The V and J genes are TRBV9 and TRBJ2-3; maybe TRBD2 (6 bases). The CDR3 reads CASSVGGSDTQYF. The CDR3 DNA reads as TGTGCCAGCAGCGTGGGGGGTTCAGATACGCAGTATTTT. The full variable domain, in which reference TRBV9 and TRBJ2-3 provide the parts outside the CDR3, is DSGVTQTPKHLITATGQRVTLRCSPRSGDLSVYWYQQSLDQGLQFLIQYYNGEERAKGNILERFSAQQFPDLHSELNLSSLELGDSALYFCASSVGGSDTQYFGPGTRLTVL.